This T cell receptor (beta chain) was profiled in a study of T cells in Graves' hyperthyroidism and ophthalmopathy. Study-wide findings and caveats: Most clonotypes expanded in the thyroid (above 0.001) were also present in blood.

RNA transcripts provided the source from which TCR beta CDR3 regions were amplified. During a first-round RT-PCR of the TCR CDR3, the HTBI primer set was used. TCRdb analysed the multiplex PCR reads with MiXCR anew, one entry per CDR3 protein. Altogether 450,000 to 650,000 distinct CDR3 sequences are present, 12% to 15% being singletons, with the ten largest covering approximately 6.4%. The CDR3 is 14 residues long. Trimming removed 6 bases at V and 6 bases at J, with 15 bases between. Germline V gene sequence: CDR1 MNHEY, CDR2 SMNVEV (reference sequence). Of note for this clonotype: What it binds is unknown.

Under 12 ml fresh peripheral blood yielded the PBMCs. The source of this sequence is a woman aged 18-29 years with Graves' ophthalmopathy. The sequencing sample was made of blood. This chain links TRBV27 with TRBJ1-5, with D perhaps TRBD1 (6 bases). The CDR3 nucleotides are TGTGCCAGCAGCCCTGGCGGGGGCATTCAGCCCCAGCATTTT. Residues: CASSPGGGIQPQHF.